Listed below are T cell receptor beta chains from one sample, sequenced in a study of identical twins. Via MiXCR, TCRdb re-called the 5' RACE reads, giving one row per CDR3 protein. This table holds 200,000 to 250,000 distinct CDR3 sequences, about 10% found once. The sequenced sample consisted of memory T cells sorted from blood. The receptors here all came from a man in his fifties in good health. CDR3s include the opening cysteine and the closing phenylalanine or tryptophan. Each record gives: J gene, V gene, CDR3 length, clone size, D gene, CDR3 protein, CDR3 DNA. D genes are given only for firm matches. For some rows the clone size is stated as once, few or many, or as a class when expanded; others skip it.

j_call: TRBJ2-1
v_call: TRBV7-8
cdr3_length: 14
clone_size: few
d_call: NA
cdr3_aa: CASSLARGRDEQFF
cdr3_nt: TGTGCCAGCAGCTTAGCGCGGGGAAGGGATGAGCAGTTCTTC

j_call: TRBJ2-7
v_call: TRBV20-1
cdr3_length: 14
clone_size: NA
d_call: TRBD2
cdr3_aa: CSGERTSGTNEQYF
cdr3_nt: TGCAGTGGAGAGAGGACTAGCGGGACCAACGAGCAGTACTTC

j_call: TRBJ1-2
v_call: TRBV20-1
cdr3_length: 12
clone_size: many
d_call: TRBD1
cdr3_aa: CSAHQGVYGYTF
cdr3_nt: TGCAGTGCCCACCAGGGGGTCTATGGCTACACCTTC

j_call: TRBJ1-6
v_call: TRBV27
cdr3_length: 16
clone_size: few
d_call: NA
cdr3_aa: CARAQGRSSYNSPLHF
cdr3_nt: TGTGCCAGAGCCCAAGGTCGGAGCTCCTATAATTCACCCCTCCACTTT

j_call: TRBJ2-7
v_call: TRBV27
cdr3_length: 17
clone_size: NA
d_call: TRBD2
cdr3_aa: CASRLRTSPVRPYEQYF
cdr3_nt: TGTGCCAGCAGACTAAGGACTAGCCCGGTCCGTCCCTACGAGCAGTACTTC

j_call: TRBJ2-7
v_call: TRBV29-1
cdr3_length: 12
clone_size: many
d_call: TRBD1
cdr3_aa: CSVETGGNEQYF
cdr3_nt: TGCAGCGTGGAGACAGGGGGCAACGAGCAGTACTTC

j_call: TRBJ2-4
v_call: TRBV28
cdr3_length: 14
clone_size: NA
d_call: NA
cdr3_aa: CASSPRLAKNIQYF
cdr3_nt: TGTGCCAGCAGCCCCAGGTTAGCCAAAAACATTCAGTACTTC

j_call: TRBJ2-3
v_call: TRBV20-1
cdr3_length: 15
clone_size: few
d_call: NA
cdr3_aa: CSARYTGWGTDTQYF
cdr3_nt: TGCAGTGCTAGATACACAGGGTGGGGCACAGATACGCAGTATTTT

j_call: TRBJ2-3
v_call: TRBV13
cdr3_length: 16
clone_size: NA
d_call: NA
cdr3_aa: CASSLAEGGVGDTQYF
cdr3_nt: TGTGCCAGCAGCTTGGCCGAAGGTGGGGTTGGAGATACGCAGTATTTT

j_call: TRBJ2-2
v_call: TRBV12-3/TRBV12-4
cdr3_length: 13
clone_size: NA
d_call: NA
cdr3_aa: CASSSDFAGELFF
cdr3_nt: TGTGCCAGCAGTTCGGACTTTGCCGGGGAGCTGTTTTTT

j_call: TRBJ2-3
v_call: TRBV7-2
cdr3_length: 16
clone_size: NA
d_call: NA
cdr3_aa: CASSLGLNRETDTQYF
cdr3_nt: TGTGCCAGCAGCTTAGGGTTGAACAGGGAAACAGATACGCAGTATTTT

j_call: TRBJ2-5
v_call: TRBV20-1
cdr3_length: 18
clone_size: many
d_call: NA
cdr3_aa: CSARDPFGVANTKETQYF
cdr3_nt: TGCAGTGCTAGAGATCCGTTTGGGGTAGCGAATACCAAAGAGACCCAGTACTTC

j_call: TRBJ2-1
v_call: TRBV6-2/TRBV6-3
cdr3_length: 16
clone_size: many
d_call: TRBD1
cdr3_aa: CASSSRAGTGVAKQFF
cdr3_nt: TGTGCCAGCAGTTCTCGCGCCGGGACAGGGGTCGCTAAGCAGTTCTTC

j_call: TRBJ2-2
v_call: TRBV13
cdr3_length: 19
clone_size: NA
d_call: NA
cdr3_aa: CASSSPRDLGGADTGELFF
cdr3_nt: TGTGCCAGCAGCTCTCCCCGGGACTTGGGGGGGGCCGACACCGGGGAGCTGTTTTTT

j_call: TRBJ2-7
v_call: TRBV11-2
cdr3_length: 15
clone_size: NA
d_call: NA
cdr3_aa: CASSTQGGSRYEQYF
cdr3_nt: TGTGCCAGCAGCACCCAGGGGGGTTCTAGATACGAGCAGTACTTC

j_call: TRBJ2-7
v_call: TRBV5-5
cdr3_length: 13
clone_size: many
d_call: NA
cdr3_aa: CASSWGHTYEQYF
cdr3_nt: TGTGCCAGCAGTTGGGGTCACACCTACGAGCAGTACTTC

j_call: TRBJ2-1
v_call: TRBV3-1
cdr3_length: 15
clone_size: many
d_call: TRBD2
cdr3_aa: CASSQGLAGVYEQFF
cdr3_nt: TGTGCCAGCAGCCAAGGACTAGCGGGAGTCTATGAGCAGTTCTTC

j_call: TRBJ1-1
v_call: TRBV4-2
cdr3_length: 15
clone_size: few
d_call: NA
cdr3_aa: CASSQKGFANTEAFF
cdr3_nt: TGTGCCAGCAGCCAAAAGGGGTTTGCGAACACTGAAGCTTTCTTT

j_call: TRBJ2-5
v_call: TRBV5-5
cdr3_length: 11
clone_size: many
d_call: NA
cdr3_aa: CASIHQETQYF
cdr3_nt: TGTGCCAGCATCCACCAGGAGACCCAGTACTTC

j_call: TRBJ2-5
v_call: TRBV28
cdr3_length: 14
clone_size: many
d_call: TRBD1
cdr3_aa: CASSWDRVGETQYF
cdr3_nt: TGTGCCAGCAGCTGGGACAGGGTGGGAGAGACCCAGTACTTC

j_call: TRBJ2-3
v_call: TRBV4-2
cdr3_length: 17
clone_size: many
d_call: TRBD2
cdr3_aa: CASSQDPAGTRTYTQYF
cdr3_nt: TGTGCCAGCAGCCAAGACCCCGCCGGGACTAGGACCTATACGCAGTATTTT

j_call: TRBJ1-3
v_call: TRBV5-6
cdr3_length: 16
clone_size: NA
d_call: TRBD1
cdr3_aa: CASSLTPTPQGNTIYF
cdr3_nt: TGTGCCAGCAGCTTGACCCCGACCCCACAGGGGAACACCATATATTTT

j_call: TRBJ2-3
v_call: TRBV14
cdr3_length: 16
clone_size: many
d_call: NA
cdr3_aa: CASSQVEGSWTDTQYF
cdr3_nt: TGTGCCAGCAGCCAAGTGGAGGGGAGTTGGACAGATACGCAGTATTTT

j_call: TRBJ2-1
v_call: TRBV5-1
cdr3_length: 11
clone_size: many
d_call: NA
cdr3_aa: CASSQLAEQFF
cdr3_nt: TGCGCCAGCAGCCAGCTCGCTGAGCAGTTCTTC

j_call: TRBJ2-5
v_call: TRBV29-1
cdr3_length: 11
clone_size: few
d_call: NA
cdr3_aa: CSVVSRRTQYF
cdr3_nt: TGCAGCGTTGTTAGTCGGCGGACCCAGTACTTC

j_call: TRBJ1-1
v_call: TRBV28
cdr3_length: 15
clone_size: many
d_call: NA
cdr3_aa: CASRLTRGGNTEAFF
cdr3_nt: TGTGCCAGCAGATTAACTCGGGGAGGGAACACTGAAGCTTTCTTT

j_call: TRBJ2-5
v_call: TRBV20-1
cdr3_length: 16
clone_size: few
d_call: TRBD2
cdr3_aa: CSAYTLTSGVQETQYF
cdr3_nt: TGCAGTGCCTACACTTTAACTAGCGGGGTCCAAGAGACCCAGTACTTC

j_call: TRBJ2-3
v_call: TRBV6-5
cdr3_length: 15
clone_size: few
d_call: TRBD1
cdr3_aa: CASSYYRGLTDTQYF
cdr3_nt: TGTGCCAGCAGTTACTACAGGGGGCTTACAGATACGCAGTATTTT

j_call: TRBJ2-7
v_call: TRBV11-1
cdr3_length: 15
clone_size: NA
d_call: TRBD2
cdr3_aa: CASRLMSSGSGEQYF
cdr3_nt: TGTGCCAGCAGATTAATGTCTAGCGGGAGTGGCGAGCAGTACTTC

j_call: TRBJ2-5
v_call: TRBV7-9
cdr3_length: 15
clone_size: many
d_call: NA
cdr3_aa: CASSLGWGKVETQYF
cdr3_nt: TGTGCCAGCAGCTTAGGATGGGGAAAAGTGGAGACCCAGTACTTC

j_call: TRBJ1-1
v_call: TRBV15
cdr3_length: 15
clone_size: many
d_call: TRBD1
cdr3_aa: CATSRETVTGSEAFF
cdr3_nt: TGTGCCACCAGCAGAGAGACGGTGACAGGGAGTGAAGCTTTCTTT

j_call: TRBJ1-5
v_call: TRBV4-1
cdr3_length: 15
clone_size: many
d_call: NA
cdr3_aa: CASSQWDGASQPQHF
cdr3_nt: TGCGCCAGCAGCCAATGGGACGGAGCTTCGCAGCCCCAGCATTTT

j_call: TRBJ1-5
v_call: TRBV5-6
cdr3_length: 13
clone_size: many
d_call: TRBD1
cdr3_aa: CASSPRQGQPQHF
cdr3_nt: TGTGCCAGCAGCCCGAGACAGGGTCAGCCCCAGCATTTT

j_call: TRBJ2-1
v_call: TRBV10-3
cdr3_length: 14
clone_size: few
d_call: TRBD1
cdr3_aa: CAISESTGTAEQFF
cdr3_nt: TGTGCCATCAGTGAGTCGACAGGGACCGCCGAGCAGTTCTTC

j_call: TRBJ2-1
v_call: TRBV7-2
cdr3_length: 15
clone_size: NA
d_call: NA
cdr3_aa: CASSPQGYLANEQFF
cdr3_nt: TGTGCCAGCAGCCCCCAGGGGTATTTGGCCAATGAGCAGTTCTTC

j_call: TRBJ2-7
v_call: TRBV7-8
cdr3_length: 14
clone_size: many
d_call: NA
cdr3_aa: CASSQEDGSYEQYF
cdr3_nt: TGTGCCAGCAGCCAAGAGGACGGCTCCTACGAGCAGTACTTC

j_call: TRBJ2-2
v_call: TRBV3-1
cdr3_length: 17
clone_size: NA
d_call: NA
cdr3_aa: CASSQARERTNTGELFF
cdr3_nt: TGTGCCAGCAGCCAGGCCAGGGAGCGGACGAACACCGGGGAGCTGTTTTTT

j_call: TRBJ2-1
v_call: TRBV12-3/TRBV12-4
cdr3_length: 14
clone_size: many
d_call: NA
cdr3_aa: CASSEGLPYNEQFF
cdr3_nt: TGTGCCAGCTCAGAGGGGTTACCCTACAATGAGCAGTTCTTC

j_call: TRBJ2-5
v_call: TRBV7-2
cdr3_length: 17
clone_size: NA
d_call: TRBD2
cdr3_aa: CASSPGTSGLIQETQYF
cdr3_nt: TGTGCCAGCAGCCCCGGGACTAGCGGGTTGATTCAAGAGACCCAGTACTTC

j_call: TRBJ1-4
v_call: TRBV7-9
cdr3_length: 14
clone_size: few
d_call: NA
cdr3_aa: CASNLPGLGEKLFF
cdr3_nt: TGTGCCAGCAACCTGCCCGGGTTAGGCGAAAAACTGTTTTTT

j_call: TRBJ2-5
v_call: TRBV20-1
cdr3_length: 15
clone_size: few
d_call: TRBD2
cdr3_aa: CSASDAGTIQETQYF
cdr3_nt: TGCAGTGCTAGCGACGCGGGGACTATCCAAGAGACCCAGTACTTC

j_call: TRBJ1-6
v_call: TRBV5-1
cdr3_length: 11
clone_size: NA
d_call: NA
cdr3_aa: CASGGNSPLHF
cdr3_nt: TGCGCCAGCGGCGGCAATTCACCCCTCCACTTT